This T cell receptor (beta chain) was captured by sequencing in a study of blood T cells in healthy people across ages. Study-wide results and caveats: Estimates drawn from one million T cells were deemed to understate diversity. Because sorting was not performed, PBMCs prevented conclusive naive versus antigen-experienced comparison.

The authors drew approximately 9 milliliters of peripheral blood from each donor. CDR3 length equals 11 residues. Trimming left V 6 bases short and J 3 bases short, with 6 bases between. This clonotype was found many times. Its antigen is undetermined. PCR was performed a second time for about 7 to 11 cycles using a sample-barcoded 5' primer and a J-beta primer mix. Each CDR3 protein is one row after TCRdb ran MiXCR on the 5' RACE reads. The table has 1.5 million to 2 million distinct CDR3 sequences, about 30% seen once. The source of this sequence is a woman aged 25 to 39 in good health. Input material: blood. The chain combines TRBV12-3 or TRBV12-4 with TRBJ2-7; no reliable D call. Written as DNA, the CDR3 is TGTGCCAGCAGCCGGTGCTACGAGCAGTACTTC. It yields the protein CASSRCYEQYF.